This T cell receptor beta chain is drawn from a study of blood T cell repertoires in COVID-19. TCRdb keeps only in-frame clones here, not all; method: immunoSEQ multiplex PCR. The profile shows some 300,000 clones, roughly 87% of them singletons. The CDR3 extends over 14 amino acids. After removal of 3 bases from V and 10 bases from J, the junction contained 8 bases not matched to a gene. Per germline, CDR1 KGHSH and CDR2 LQKENI. The specimen sequenced was PBMCs or T cells enriched from blood (not recorded which). This receptor was identified in a woman in her 30s who had recovered from COVID-19. The chain links TRBV18 to TRBJ2-1; 8 nucleotides match TRBD1. Here the CDR3 reads CASSPDRAGGEQFF. In DNA, the CDR3 is TGTGCCAGCTCACCGGACAGGGCCGGAGGGGAGCAGTTCTTC.